This T cell receptor beta chain was sequenced during a study of T cells in localized non-small cell lung cancer. Study-level findings and limits: A median of around 60 clones ranked among the top 100 in tumor appeared in adjacent lung. Clonality peaked in uninvolved adjacent lung rather than tumor. Analysis by sequencing included only one tumor region, so heterogeneity remains possible.

CDR1 WNHNN and CDR2 SYGVQD come from the germline V gene (reference sequence). Trimming removed 3 bases at V and 5 bases at J, with 11 bases between. The CDR3 runs 13 residues. TCRdb's copy holds only in-frame clones and misses some; the assay was immunoSEQ multiplex PCR. The sample has about 35,000 clones; 91% are singletons. On this clone itself: Its antigen is unknown.

The source was peripheral blood mononuclear cells, collected before any cancer treatment. This clonotype originated in a female donor over 55 with stage II lung adenocarcinoma. The chain joins TRBV10-1 to TRBJ2-7, with D possibly matching TRBD1 (5 bases). DNA of the CDR3: TGCGCCAGCAGTGAAGGCAGGGCCAACGAGCAGTACTTC. The encoded protein is CASSEGRANEQYF.